Listed below are T cell receptor beta chains from one sample, sequenced in a study of T cell responses to AZD1222 COVID-19 vaccine. This table comes from immunoSEQ multiplex PCR, and its TCRdb copy is limited to in-frame clones, with some not included. The sample consists of roughly 260,000 clones, approximately 95% of them appearing once. Sample: peripheral blood, taken on day 0 of AZD1222 vaccination. The receptors shown here come from an adult in good health. Both conserved end residues are part of each CDR3. D genes are given only for firm matches. The size of a clone is reported for some rows only, either as once, few or many, or as a class for expanded clones.

TRBV10-3	TRBJ2-1	.	once	CAISEGINEQFF	TGTGCCATCAGTGAGGGGATCAATGAGCAGTTCTTC
TRBV2	TRBJ2-7	.	.	CASSSGQGLYYEQYF	TGTGCCAGCAGCTCCGGACAGGGACTATACTACGAGCAGTACTTC
TRBV15	TRBJ1-2	.	.	CATSKTARESGNRYTF	TGTGCCACCAGCAAAACAGCCAGGGAATCGGGGAATCGCTACACCTTC
TRBV10-3	TRBJ1-2	.	.	CAISGTDSSGYTF	TGTGCCATCAGTGGGACAGACTCAAGTGGCTACACCTTC
TRBV6-5	TRBJ2-7	TRBD1	.	CASGTVGLPYEQYF	TGTGCCAGCGGGACAGTAGGCCTCCCCTACGAGCAGTACTTC
TRBV3-1/TRBV3-2	TRBJ1-2	TRBD1	once	CASSQAGQGGYGYTF	TGTGCCAGCAGCCAGGCAGGACAGGGGGGCTATGGCTACACCTTC
TRBV28	TRBJ1-3	.	.	CASSLFENRLSSGNTIYF	TGTGCCAGCAGTTTATTTGAAAACAGGCTTAGCTCTGGAAACACCATATATTTT
TRBV5-1	TRBJ2-5	TRBD2	.	CASSIPSGGAKETQYF	TGCGCCAGCAGCATCCCTAGCGGGGGGGCCAAGGAGACCCAGTACTTC
TRBV6-6	TRBJ2-1	TRBD1	.	CASRPGQEGNEQFF	TGTGCCAGCAGGCCGGGACAGGAGGGCAATGAGCAGTTCTTC
TRBV19	TRBJ1-2	TRBD1	.	CASSTGQEHYGYTF	TGTGCCAGTAGTACCGGACAGGAGCACTATGGCTACACCTTC
TRBV19	TRBJ2-1	TRBD1	.	CASSVTGATYNEQFF	TGTGCCAGTAGTGTGACAGGGGCAACCTACAATGAGCAGTTCTTC
TRBV11-1	TRBJ1-1	.	few	CASSLALNTEAFF	TGTGCCAGCAGCTTAGCATTGAACACTGAAGCTTTCTTT
TRBV9	TRBJ2-5	TRBD1	.	CASSVGGQGARETQYF	TGTGCCAGCAGCGTGGGTGGCCAGGGGGCGCGGGAGACCCAGTACTTC
TRBV13	TRBJ2-7	.	.	CASSLRGGDYEQYF	TGTGCCAGCAGCTTAAGAGGAGGGGACTACGAGCAGTACTTC
TRBV7-9	TRBJ1-3	TRBD1	.	CASSLDRAGNTIYF	TGTGCCAGCTCCCTTGACAGGGCTGGAAACACCATATATTTT
TRBV27	TRBJ1-5	.	.	CASSTGTAPQHF	TGTGCCAGCAGTACAGGGACTGCCCCCCAGCATTTT
TRBV10-3	TRBJ1-1	.	.	CASQDRLNTEAFF	TGTGCCTCCCAGGACAGACTGAACACTGAAGCTTTCTTT
TRBV6-5	TRBJ1-2	.	.	CASSPTGGSGYGYTF	TGTGCCAGCAGTCCAACTGGGGGATCGGGCTATGGCTACACCTTC
TRBV5-1	TRBJ2-1	TRBD2	once	CASSPGLAGGEQFF	TGCGCCAGCAGCCCCGGACTAGCGGGGGGGGAGCAGTTCTTC
TRBV27	TRBJ2-2	TRBD2	many	CASSIRGGLNTGELFF	TGTGCCAGCAGTATACGGGGGGGGCTGAACACCGGGGAGCTGTTTTTT
TRBV4-1	TRBJ2-7	TRBD2	few	CASSQEVGGRAYEQYF	TGCGCCAGCAGCCAAGAAGTGGGCGGGAGGGCCTACGAGCAGTACTTC
TRBV7-9	TRBJ1-6	.	.	CASSLEAGSGSPLHF	TGTGCCAGCAGCTTAGAGGCCGGGAGTGGATCACCCCTCCACTTT
TRBV6-1	TRBJ2-2	TRBD2	.	CASSQAGGPGELFF	TGTGCCAGCAGTCAAGCGGGAGGGCCCGGGGAGCTGTTTTTT
TRBV19	TRBJ1-3	TRBD1	.	CASMGTEIAGNTIYF	TGTGCCAGTATGGGGACAGAGATAGCTGGAAACACCATATATTTT
TRBV19	TRBJ1-1	.	.	CASSLKVANTEAFF	TGTGCCAGTAGTTTGAAGGTCGCTAACACTGAAGCTTTCTTT
TRBV9	TRBJ1-5	.	.	CASSVGGSQPQHF	TGTGCCAGCAGCGTAGGGGGATCACAGCCCCAGCATTTT
TRBV18	TRBJ2-7	.	.	CASSPPGSYEQYF	TGTGCCAGCTCACCACCGGGTTCTTACGAGCAGTACTTC
TRBV13	TRBJ2-5	.	.	CASSLDRGWEETQYF	TGTGCCAGCAGCTTAGACCGGGGCTGGGAAGAGACCCAGTACTTC
TRBV18	TRBJ2-3	TRBD1	.	CASSPPGTGPWADTQYF	TGTGCCAGCTCACCCCCCGGGACAGGGCCTTGGGCAGATACGCAGTATTTT
TRBV27	TRBJ2-1	TRBD1	.	CASSLSDRARELLYNEQFF	TGTGCCAGCAGTTTATCTGACAGGGCCCGAGAGTTGCTCTACAATGAGCAGTTCTTC
TRBV5-1	TRBJ2-1	.	.	CASSASGPPYNEQFF	TGCGCCAGCAGCGCCTCCGGGCCACCCTACAATGAGCAGTTCTTC
TRBV4-2	TRBJ2-7	TRBD2	.	CASSQEGGMAYEQYF	TGTGCCAGCAGCCAAGAGGGGGGGATGGCGTACGAGCAGTACTTC
TRBV7-4	TRBJ2-1	TRBD1	.	CASNGGTGRDNEQFF	TGTGCCAGCAATGGGGGGACAGGGAGGGACAATGAGCAGTTCTTC
TRBV30	TRBJ2-3	.	once	CATETKASTDTQYF	TGTGCCACTGAGACGAAAGCTAGCACAGATACGCAGTATTTT
TRBV2	TRBJ1-1	TRBD1	.	CASSVGTGGTEAFF	TGTGCCAGCAGTGTAGGGACAGGGGGAACTGAAGCTTTCTTT
TRBV28	TRBJ1-2	TRBD1	.	CASSLAGRGPGGYTF	TGTGCCAGCAGTCTCGCGGGCAGGGGGCCTGGTGGCTACACCTTC
TRBV11-2	TRBJ2-6	.	once	CASSLGHGGSGANVLTF	TGTGCCAGCAGCTTAGGTCATGGGGGGTCCGGGGCCAACGTCCTGACTTTC
TRBV5-1	TRBJ2-2	.	once	CASSSLPLGELFF	TGCGCCAGCAGCTCCCTTCCTCTCGGGGAGCTGTTTTTT
TRBV4-3	TRBJ2-7	TRBD1	.	CASSQSTGNEQYF	TGCGCCAGCAGCCAATCGACAGGGAACGAGCAGTACTTC
TRBV9	TRBJ2-3	.	.	CASSVVTDTQYF	TGTGCCAGCAGCGTGGTGACGGATACGCAGTATTTT
TRBV5-1	TRBJ2-5	.	.	CASSWVGGGSGQETQYF	TGCGCCAGCAGCTGGGTGGGAGGGGGTAGTGGACAAGAGACCCAGTACTTC
TRBV3-1/TRBV3-2	TRBJ1-1	.	.	CASSQALVVNTEAFF	TGTGCCAGCAGCCAAGCCCTCGTGGTAAACACTGAAGCTTTCTTT
TRBV5-1	TRBJ1-1	TRBD1	.	CASSSDRGGEAFF	TGCGCCAGCAGCTCCGACAGGGGTGGTGAAGCTTTCTTT
TRBV7-2	TRBJ2-7	TRBD1	.	CASSSGQQREQYF	TGTGCCAGCAGCTCGGGACAGCAGCGCGAGCAGTACTTC
TRBV27	TRBJ2-7	TRBD1	.	CASSLSQGAGSYEQYF	TGTGCCAGCAGTTTATCCCAGGGGGCCGGCTCTTACGAGCAGTACTTC
TRBV4-3	TRBJ1-6	.	.	CASSQGTAGNSPLHF	TGCGCCAGCAGCCAAGGGACGGCCGGTAATTCACCCCTCCACTTT
TRBV9	TRBJ1-1	.	.	CASSVYGKTANTEAFF	TGTGCCAGCAGCGTATATGGGAAGACAGCGAACACTGAAGCTTTCTTT
TRBV10-3	TRBJ1-6	TRBD1	.	CAISPGTENSPLHF	TGTGCCATCAGCCCCGGGACAGAGAATTCACCCCTCCACTTT
TRBV28	TRBJ2-7	.	.	CASQRGGLDPYEQYF	TGTGCCAGCCAGAGGGGGGGGTTGGATCCCTACGAGCAGTACTTC
TRBV5-1	TRBJ1-2	.	.	CASSPDRYGYTF	TGCGCCAGCAGCCCGGACAGATATGGCTACACCTTC
TRBV24-1	TRBJ2-6	TRBD1	.	CATSDDLQGSGANVLTF	TGTGCCACCAGTGATGACCTACAGGGGTCCGGGGCCAACGTCCTGACTTTC
TRBV19	TRBJ1-1	.	.	CASSFPGDRGNTEAFF	TGTGCCAGTAGTTTTCCGGGGGACCGGGGGAACACTGAAGCTTTCTTT
TRBV7-9	TRBJ2-7	.	.	CASSLDPGASYEQYF	TGTGCCAGCAGCTTAGACCCAGGGGCTTCTTACGAGCAGTACTTC
TRBV1	TRBJ1-4	.	.	CTSSPPGRSNEKLFF	TGCACCAGCAGCCCCCCGGGGAGGTCTAATGAAAAACTGTTTTTT
TRBV11-2	TRBJ2-1	.	.	CASSLDLTYNEQFF	TGTGCCAGCAGCTTAGATCTCACATACAATGAGCAGTTCTTC
TRBV6-6	TRBJ2-2	.	.	CASSSIGPTGELFF	TGTGCCAGCAGTTCCATAGGACCTACCGGGGAGCTGTTTTTT
TRBV5-5	TRBJ1-3	TRBD1	.	CASSPRQGHSGNTIYF	TGTGCCAGCAGCCCCCGACAGGGTCACTCTGGAAACACCATATATTTT
TRBV13	TRBJ2-7	TRBD2	few	CASSLRLAPYEQYF	TGTGCCAGCAGCCTAAGACTAGCCCCCTACGAGCAGTACTTC
TRBV18	TRBJ2-2	.	.	CASSPKGTNTGELFF	TGTGCCAGCTCACCAAAGGGCACGAACACCGGGGAGCTGTTTTTT
TRBV4-2	TRBJ2-7	.	.	CASSQEVAVAYEQYF	TGTGCCAGCAGCCAAGAAGTGGCAGTGGCTTACGAGCAGTACTTC